This TCR beta chain was retrieved from a study of cytomegalovirus exposure and HLA in healthy donors. Study at large: The early release's HLA-typed donors yielded 78 million or so unique TCRs. Study-wide findings and caveats: The study listed roughly 160 cytomegalovirus-associated TCR beta chains. Trimming of TCR beta V- and J-genes showed a link, identified in a later analysis, to a missense DCLRE1C variant.

The PCR contained 60 Vbeta and 13 Jbeta primers. Data came from immunoSEQ multiplex PCR; TCRdb stores just in-frame clones and leaves some out. Here the sample spans under 200,000 clones, approximately 80% being singletons. Donors consisted of healthy bone marrow donors. As regards this clone: No antigen is known for it.

Sequencing was done on a sample of PBMCs. The receptor was derived from a man aged 18 to 35 in good health and CMV-seropositive.

CDR3 coding DNA: TGTGCCAGCAGTTCGACAGGGGGACACAGCAATCAGCCCCAGCATTTT. It translates to CASSSTGGHSNQPQHF. This sequence joins TRBV6-6 and TRBJ1-5; 9 bases are shared with TRBD1. CDR1 is MNHNY, CDR2 SVGAGI, per germline (reference sequence). The CDR3 runs 16 residues. V was pared by 4 bases and J by 1 base, with 5 bases of the junction left unmatched.